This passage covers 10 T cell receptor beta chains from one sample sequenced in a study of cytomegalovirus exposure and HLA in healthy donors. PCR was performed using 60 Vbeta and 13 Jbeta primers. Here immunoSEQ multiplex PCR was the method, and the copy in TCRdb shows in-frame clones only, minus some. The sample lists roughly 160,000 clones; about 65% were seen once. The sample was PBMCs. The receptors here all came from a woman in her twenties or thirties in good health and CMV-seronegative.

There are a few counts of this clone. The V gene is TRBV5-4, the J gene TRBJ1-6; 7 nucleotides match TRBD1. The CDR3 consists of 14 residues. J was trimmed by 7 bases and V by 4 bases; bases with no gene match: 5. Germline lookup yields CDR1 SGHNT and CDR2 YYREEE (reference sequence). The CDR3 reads CASSAQGVNSPLHF. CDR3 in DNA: TGTGCCAGCAGCGCGCAGGGGGTAAATTCACCCCTCCACTTT.

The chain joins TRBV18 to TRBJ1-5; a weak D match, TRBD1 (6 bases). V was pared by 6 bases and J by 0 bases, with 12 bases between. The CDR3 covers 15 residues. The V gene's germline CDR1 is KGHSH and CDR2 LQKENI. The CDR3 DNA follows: TGTGCCAGCTCTCCTACAGGGAATAGCAATCAGCCCCAGCATTTT. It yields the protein CASSPTGNSNQPQHF.

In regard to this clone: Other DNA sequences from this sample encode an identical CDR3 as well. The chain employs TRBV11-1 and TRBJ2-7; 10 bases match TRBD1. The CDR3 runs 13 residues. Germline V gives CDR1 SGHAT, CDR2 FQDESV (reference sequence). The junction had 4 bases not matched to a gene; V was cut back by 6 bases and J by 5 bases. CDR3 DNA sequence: TGTGCCAGCAGTCGGGACAGGGGCGACGAGCAGTACTTC. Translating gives CASSRDRGDEQYF. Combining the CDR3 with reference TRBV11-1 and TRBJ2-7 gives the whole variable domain EAEVAQSPRYKITEKSQAVAFWCDPISGHATLYWYRQILGQGPELLVQFQDESVVDDSQLPKDRFSAERLKGVDSTLKIQPAELGDSAMYLCASSRDRGDEQYFGPGTRLTVT.

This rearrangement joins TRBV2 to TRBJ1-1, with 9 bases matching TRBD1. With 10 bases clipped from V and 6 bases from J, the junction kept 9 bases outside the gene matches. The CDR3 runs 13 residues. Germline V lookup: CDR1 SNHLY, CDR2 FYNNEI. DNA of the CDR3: TGTGCCACTAACCCGGACAGGGGCTCTGAAGCTTTCTTT. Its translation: CATNPDRGSEAFF.

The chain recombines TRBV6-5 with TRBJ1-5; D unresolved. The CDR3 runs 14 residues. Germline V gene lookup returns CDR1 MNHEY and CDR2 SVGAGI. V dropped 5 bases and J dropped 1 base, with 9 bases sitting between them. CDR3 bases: TGTGCCAGCAGTACTGGGAGGAGCAATCAGCCCCAGCATTTT. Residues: CASSTGRSNQPQHF.

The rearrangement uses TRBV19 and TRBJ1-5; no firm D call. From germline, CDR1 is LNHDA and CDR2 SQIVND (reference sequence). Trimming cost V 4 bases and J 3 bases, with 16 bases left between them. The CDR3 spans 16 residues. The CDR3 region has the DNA TGTGCCAGTAGTAAGTTTCCAGAACAACCCAATCAGCCCCAGCATTTT. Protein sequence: CASSKFPEQPNQPQHF.

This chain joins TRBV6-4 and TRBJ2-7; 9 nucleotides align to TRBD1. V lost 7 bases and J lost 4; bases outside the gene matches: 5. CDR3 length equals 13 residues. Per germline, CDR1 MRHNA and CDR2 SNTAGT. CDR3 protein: CASTDRGAYEQYF. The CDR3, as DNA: TGTGCCAGCACGGACAGGGGTGCTTACGAGCAGTACTTC.

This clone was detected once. The CDR3 DNA reads as TGTGCCAGCAGCCTCGGAGCAGGGAATGAAAAACTGTTTTTT. It encodes CASSLGAGNEKLFF. This chain uses TRBV7-2 with TRBJ1-4; D possibly corresponds to TRBD1 (5 bases). CDR1 and CDR2 (germline): SGHTA, FQGNSA. The CDR3 loop spans 14 amino acids. The V end was cut by 5 bases, the J end by 5 bases, with 12 bases between.

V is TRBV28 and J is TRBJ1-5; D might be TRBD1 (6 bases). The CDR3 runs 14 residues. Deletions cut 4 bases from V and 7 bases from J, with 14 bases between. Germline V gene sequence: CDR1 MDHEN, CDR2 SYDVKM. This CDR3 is CASSSPGVEQPQHF. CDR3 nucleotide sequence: TGTGCCAGCAGTTCCCCAGGGGTAGAACAGCCCCAGCATTTT.

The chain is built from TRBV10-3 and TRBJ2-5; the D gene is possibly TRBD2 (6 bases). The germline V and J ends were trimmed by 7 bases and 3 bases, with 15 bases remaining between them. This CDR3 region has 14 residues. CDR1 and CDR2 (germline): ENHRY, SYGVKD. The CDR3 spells CAIKRGGIKETQYF. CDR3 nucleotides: TGTGCCATCAAGAGGGGCGGGATAAAAGAGACCCAGTACTTC.